A single sample gave rise to the 2 T cell receptor beta chains below, sequenced in a study of blood T cell repertoires in COVID-19. Sequenced by immunoSEQ multiplex PCR; TCRdb stores in-frame clones only, minus some. The profile shows around 330,000 clones, 85% of them singletons. Sequencing was performed on PBMCs or T cells enriched from blood (not recorded which). The receptors were gathered from a woman in her thirties who had been exposed to COVID-19.

The chain couples TRBV3-1 (or the pseudogene TRBV3-2) to TRBJ2-2; 7 bases are shared with TRBD2. The germline V gene has CDR1 LGHDT and CDR2 YNNKEL (reference sequence). Trimming at V came to 1 base and at J to 4 bases, leaving 12 bases not matched to a gene. The CDR3 totals 18 residues. The CDR3 spells CASSQVLRLAISTGELFF. In nucleotides, the CDR3 is TGTGCCAGCAGCCAAGTTCTTCGACTAGCTATATCCACCGGGGAGCTGTTTTTT.

The chain employs TRBV2 and TRBJ1-1; D may be TRBD1 (5 bases). Per the germline V gene, CDR1 is SNHLY and CDR2 is FYNNEI. The CDR3 consists of 14 residues. Trimming removed 4 bases from V and 6 bases from J, with 15 bases in between. DNA of the CDR3: TGTGCCAGCAGTGTCAGGGTTGATGGATCTGAAGCTTTCTTT. Translated: CASSVRVDGSEAFF.